The present TCR beta chain was sequenced within a study of cytomegalovirus exposure and HLA in healthy donors. General study points: Among donors in an Asian-associated ancestry cluster, a later analysis reportedly found fewer N-insertions than the roughly 700-donor mean.

Details on this clone: Antigen: not known.

PCR amplification relied on 60 Vbeta primers (plus 13 Jbeta primers). Sequencing was performed with immunoSEQ multiplex PCR; in TCRdb, only in-frame clones are kept and a portion is missing. The sample lists 90,000 to 95,000 clones; around 80% were seen once. The source is a male donor in good health and CMV-seropositive. The sequencing input was PBMCs.

CDR3 sequence reads: CASSLGRETQYF. The CDR3 region has the DNA TGCGCCAGCAGCTTGGGCAGAGAGACCCAGTACTTC. The chain links TRBV5-1 to TRBJ2-5, with D unresolved. The CDR3 runs 12 residues. The germline V and J ends were trimmed by 0 bases and 4 bases, with 4 bases remaining between them. Germline assignment: CDR1 SGHRS and CDR2 YFSETQ.